These 10 T cell receptor beta chains came from one sample sequenced in a study of T cell repertoires in aging, cancer and after chemotherapy. Multiplex touch-down PCR with TRB-A/B primers amplified rearranged V-D-J TRB sequences. MiXCR was run by TCRdb on the multiplex PCR reads, yielding one entry per CDR3 protein. This table has about 6,400 distinct CDR3 sequences, just under 30% appearing once. TCR beta rearrangements were amplified from peripheral blood genomic DNA. Material: blood. These receptors all stem from a human donor in good health.

V gene TRBV20-1 combines with J gene TRBJ1-2; TRBD1 aligns across 10 bases. The length of the CDR3 is 14 residues. Looked up from germline, CDR1 is DFQATT and CDR2 is SNEGSKA (reference sequence). V shed 3 bases, J shed 5 bases, and the junction held 6 bases outside the gene matches. CDR3 sequence: CSARRTGGAYGYTF. The CDR3 DNA is TGCAGTGCTAGGCGGACAGGGGGGGCATATGGCTACACCTTC.

This clonotype has a handful of counts. The J gene is TRBJ2-2, the V gene TRBV6-6; 11 bases are a match to TRBD2. Germline V gene data show CDR1 as MNHNY and CDR2 as SVGAGI (reference sequence). CDR3 length: 16 residues. Germline trimming cut 8 bases from V and 5 bases from J; bases unmatched to any gene: 10. CDR3 in DNA: TGTGCCAGCGGGCTTCCTAGCGGGAGGCGGACCGGGGAGCTGTTTTTT. Residues: CASGLPSGRRTGELFF.

By share, this clonotype counts as medium-sized. The chain couples TRBV30 to TRBJ2-7; D not certain. Per germline, CDR1 GTSNPN and CDR2 SVGIG (reference sequence). CDR3 length: 13 amino acids. V lost 1 base, J lost 0 bases, and 7 bases lay in between. CDR3 bases: TGTGCCTGGAGTGCAGGAGACTCCTACGAGCAGTACTTC. This sequence encodes CAWSAGDSYEQYF.

The chain employs TRBV20-1 and TRBJ1-2; 9 nucleotides agree with TRBD1. Losses at the gene ends were 6 bases for V and 7 bases for J; bases not matched to a gene: 6. The V gene's germline CDR1 is DFQATT and CDR2 SNEGSKA (reference sequence). The CDR3 spans 12 residues. CDR3 nucleotides: TGCAGTGCCCTGGACAGGGGTGTTGGCTACACCTTC. Protein sequence: CSALDRGVGYTF.

The rearrangement links TRBV20-1 to TRBJ2-7; 8 bases agree with TRBD2. This CDR3 has 15 amino acids. Germline V lookup: CDR1 DFQATT, CDR2 SNEGSKA (reference sequence). V shed 6 bases, J shed 2 bases, and the junction held 12 bases outside the gene matches. CDR3 DNA sequence: TGCAGTGCGCCCACCCGGGGCGGGAGGACCTACGAGCAGTACTTC. This encodes CSAPTRGGRTYEQYF.

The chain couples TRBV6-5 to TRBJ1-5; tentatively, D is TRBD1 (5 bases). CDR1 is MNHEY and CDR2 is SVGAGI in the germline V gene. The CDR3 spans 14 residues. The V and J ends lost 5 bases and 6 bases respectively, with 14 bases between them. CDR3 DNA: TGTGCCAGCAGTCTATTAGGGGACGGTCAGCCCCAGCATTTT. Translation gives CASSLLGDGQPQHF.

The rearrangement uses TRBV20-1 and TRBJ1-3; no clear D gene. The CDR3 sequence is 14 residues long. In germline, CDR1 is DFQATT, CDR2 SNEGSKA (reference sequence). The germline V and J ends were trimmed by 5 bases and 0 bases, with 11 bases remaining between them. This CDR3 is CSALDVDSGNTIYF. The CDR3 DNA is TGCAGTGCTTTAGATGTTGACTCTGGAAACACCATATATTTT.

The chain recombines TRBV5-1 with TRBJ1-2; D possibly corresponds to TRBD1 (5 bases). V lost 1 base and J 5 bases, leaving 15 bases between the germline ends. In germline, CDR1 is SGHRS, CDR2 YFSETQ. There are 15 residues in the CDR3. In nucleotides, the CDR3 is TGCGCCAGCAGCTTGCAGGGCAGGGTGGAGTATGGCTACACCTTC. Translated: CASSLQGRVEYGYTF.

This clonotype has just a few counts. The chain has TRBV12-3 or TRBV12-4 and TRBJ2-7; 8 bases agree with TRBD2. The CDR3 is made up of 14 amino acids. Trimming at V came to 4 bases and at J to 2 bases, leaving 4 bases not matched to a gene. CDR3 sequence reads: CASSYTSGTYEQYF. As DNA, the CDR3 is TGTGCCAGCAGTTATACTAGCGGAACCTACGAGCAGTACTTC.

This clonotype occurred a few times. One end of the junction is discordant with germline, which a read error may explain. The chain uses TRBV5-6 and TRBJ1-2; the match to TRBD1 covers 9 bases. CDR3 size: 15 residues. CDR1 SGHDT and CDR2 YYEEEE come from the germline V gene. CDR3 protein: CASSLAGTGIYGYTF. The CDR3 bases are TGTGCCAGCAGCTTGGCCGGGACAGGGATCTATGGTTACACCTTC.